The TCR beta chain described here comes from a study of blood T cell repertoires in COVID-19. Germline CDR1 and CDR2: LGHDT and YNNKEL (reference sequence). V lost 1 base and J lost 1, with 7 bases in between. This CDR3 has 15 residues. The method was immunoSEQ multiplex PCR; TCRdb's version includes in-frame clones alone and lacks a portion of them. The sample lists 75,000 to 100,000 clones; just under 90% were seen once. The chain has TRBV3-1 (or the pseudogene TRBV3-2) and TRBJ2-2; D is unclear. Sequenced sample: peripheral blood. The TCR originated in a human donor in a cohort sampled during active COVID-19. CDR3 sequence (DNA): TGTGCCAGCAGCCAAGGGAGAGGGAACACCGGGGAGCTGTTTTTT. As protein: CASSQGRGNTGELFF.